The 23 T cell receptor beta chains given below trace back to one sample, sequenced in a study of blood T cell repertoires in COVID-19. Generated by immunoSEQ multiplex PCR, the TCRdb table keeps only in-frame clones and is missing some. Found here are a few hundred thousand clones, roughly nine tenths of them singletons; the top ten hold under 2.5%. The sequenced sample consisted of PBMCs or T cells enriched from blood (not recorded which). The receptors were gathered from a young woman who had recovered from COVID-19.

This clone has only one observation. V gene TRBV6-2 or TRBV6-3 combines with J gene TRBJ2-7; possible D gene TRBD1, 6 bases. This CDR3 has 14 amino acids. The V gene lost 4 bases and the J gene lost 9 bases, with 19 bases spanning the gap. CDR1 is MNHEY and CDR2 is SVGEGT in the germline V gene. The CDR3 bases are TGTGCCAGCAGTTTTCAACCGGGACAAAAGGGGCAGTACTTC. Amino acids: CASSFQPGQKGQYF.

The CDR3 bases are TGCGCCAGCAGGTGGACTAGCGGGAGCACAGATACGCAGTATTTT. Translating gives CASRWTSGSTDTQYF. The rearrangement uses TRBV5-1 and TRBJ2-3; 11 bases map to TRBD2. The CDR3 extends over 15 amino acids. J lost 0 bases, V lost 5 bases, and 2 bases had no gene match. CDR1 and CDR2 from the germline V gene are SGHRS and YFSETQ.

The V call is TRBV4-1, the J call TRBJ2-4; D remains unclear. Germline V CDR1 and CDR2: MGHRA, YSYEKL. The CDR3 is made up of 16 amino acids. V was trimmed by 0 bases and J by 1 base, leaving 10 bases between them. CDR3 region: CASSQDMGSAKNIQYF. CDR3 bases: TGCGCCAGCAGCCAAGATATGGGTAGCGCCAAAAACATTCAGTACTTC.

The CDR3 DNA is TGTGCCAGCAGTTTAGGGAGGGTGGAGCAGTACTTC. Its protein product is CASSLGRVEQYF. This rearrangement joins TRBV12-3 or TRBV12-4 to TRBJ2-7, with D possibly being TRBD2 (6 bases). With 1 base removed from V and 7 bases from J, the gap between germline ends came to 8 bases. The CDR3 spans 12 residues.

The chain carries TRBV27 and TRBJ1-6; maybe TRBD1 (6 bases). The germline V gene encodes CDR1 MNHEY and CDR2 SMNVEV (reference sequence). V was pared by 5 bases and J by 16 bases, with 15 bases between. This CDR3 spans 12 amino acids. The CDR3 loop is CASSPHGGRLHF. The CDR3 DNA sequence: TGTGCCAGCAGTCCCCATGGGGGCAGGCTCCACTTT.

This clone was detected only once. The gene calls are TRBV27 and TRBJ2-7, with TRBD1 matching 7 bases. Trimming at V came to 6 bases and at J to 2 bases, leaving 7 bases not matched to a gene. Looked up from germline, CDR1 is MNHEY and CDR2 is SMNVEV (reference sequence). This CDR3 is built from 14 residues. The CDR3 loop reads CASRRQGSTYEQYF. The CDR3 DNA sequence: TGTGCCAGCAGACGACAGGGTTCGACCTACGAGCAGTACTTC.

This clone was counted between two and nine times. CDR3 in amino acids: CASSELDGDYTF. The CDR3 DNA reads TGTGCCAGCAGTGAGCTGGACGGGGACTACACCTTC. The chain combines TRBV6-1 with TRBJ1-2; unclear D gene. The CDR3 sequence is 12 residues long. CDR1 is MNHNS and CDR2 is SASEGT in the germline V gene. V lost 3 bases to trimming and J lost 10 bases, with 12 bases between them.

The chain links TRBV3-1 (or the pseudogene TRBV3-2) to TRBJ2-3, with 15 bases that match TRBD2. The junction had 5 bases not matched to a gene; V was cut back by 5 bases and J by 2 bases. Germline-derived CDR1 and CDR2 are LGHDT and YNNKEL (reference sequence). The CDR3 covers 17 residues. The CDR3 DNA follows: TGTGCCAGCAGCGACCGGACTAGCGGGGGGGACACAGATACGCAGTATTTT. This codes for CASSDRTSGGDTDTQYF.

This chain uses TRBV24-1 with TRBJ1-5; tentative D call: TRBD1 (6 bases). The ends were cut back, 4 bases at V and 4 bases at J, with 13 bases in the middle. This CDR3 is 15 amino acids long. Germline V gene sequence: CDR1 KGHDR, CDR2 SFDVKD. This CDR3 is CATSERAGVNQPQHF. The CDR3 DNA follows: TGTGCCACCAGTGAAAGGGCAGGGGTAAATCAGCCCCAGCATTTT.

The chain carries TRBV5-1 and TRBJ2-2; D perhaps matches TRBD2 (6 bases). The V and J ends lost 4 bases and 0 bases respectively, with 7 bases between them. Per germline, CDR1 SGHRS and CDR2 YFSETQ. This CDR3 is 14 amino acids long. CDR3 residues: CASSGGTNTGELFF. The CDR3 bases are TGCGCCAGCAGCGGCGGGACGAACACCGGGGAGCTGTTTTTT. Full variable domain (missing parts from reference TRBV5-1 and TRBJ2-2): KAGVTQTPRYLIKTRGQQVTLSCSPISGHRSVSWYQQTPGQGLQFLFEYFSETQRNKGNFPGRFSGRQFSNSRSEMNVSTLELGDSALYLCASSGGTNTGELFFGEGSRLTVL.

This rearrangement joins TRBV9 to TRBJ2-3; 8 positions match TRBD1. V lost 6 bases and J lost 3; bases outside the gene matches: 12. The CDR3 covers 16 residues. The germline gives CDR1 SGDLS, CDR2 YYNGEE. The CDR3 DNA reads as TGTGCCAGCACCACAGGGGGTTTGGGGACGACAGATACGCAGTATTTT. Translated: CASTTGGLGTTDTQYF.

The chain is built from TRBV5-4 and TRBJ2-3; D might be TRBD2 (7 bases). The CDR3 spans 15 residues. The V gene lost 7 bases and the J gene lost 1 base, with 16 bases spanning the gap. The germline V gene has CDR1 SGHNT and CDR2 YYREEE (reference sequence). The CDR3: CASSLGGPRTDTQYF. The CDR3 DNA follows: TGTGCCAGCTCACTCGGGGGGCCGCGCACAGATACGCAGTATTTT.

The V and J genes are TRBV27 and TRBJ2-7; 11 nucleotides align to TRBD2. From germline, CDR1 is MNHEY and CDR2 SMNVEV (reference sequence). This CDR3 has 20 residues. The V and J ends lost 0 bases and 0 bases, in that order; junction bases with no gene match: 13. The CDR3 protein is CASSLSWASGGTTSSYEQYF. DNA of the CDR3: TGTGCCAGCAGTTTATCATGGGCTAGCGGGGGGACTACGAGCTCCTACGAGCAGTACTTC.

A single count supports this clone. V is TRBV28 and J is TRBJ1-5; tentatively, D is TRBD1 (5 bases). Germline CDR1 reads MDHEN; CDR2 reads SYDVKM. V dropped 6 bases and J dropped 7 bases, with 22 bases sitting between them. The length of the CDR3 is 16 residues. For the CDR3, the DNA is TGTGCCAGCAGCTACCCTGACAGTAATTCGCGACAGCCCCAGCATTTT. This gives the protein CASSYPDSNSRQPQHF.

The CDR3 is CAIWGGETGELFF. The CDR3 DNA is TGTGCCATCTGGGGGGGAGAGACCGGGGAGCTGTTTTTT. The chain joins TRBV19 to TRBJ2-2, with 7 positions matching TRBD2. Germline CDR1 reads LNHDA; CDR2 reads SQIVND (reference sequence). The trim removed 10 bases at V and 5 bases at J, leaving 7 bases unmatched. This CDR3 has 13 residues.

The V call is TRBV27, the J call TRBJ1-2; TRBD1 matches at 9 bases. Looked up from germline, CDR1 is MNHEY and CDR2 is SMNVEV (reference sequence). V trimming: 2 bases; J trimming: 4 bases; junction bases outside the gene matches: 8. This CDR3 has 16 amino acids. The CDR3 bases are TGTGCCAGCAGTTTAATAGGGACAGGGAGGGTCTATGGCTACACCTTC. It specifies CASSLIGTGRVYGYTF.

V and J are TRBV12-3 or TRBV12-4 and TRBJ2-1; perhaps TRBD1 as D (6 bases). There are 12 residues in the CDR3. The V gene lost 4 bases and the J gene lost 10 bases, with 11 bases spanning the gap. The CDR3 bases are TGTGCCAGCAGTTCAGGGGCAGGAGAGCAGTTCTTC. It codes for CASSSGAGEQFF.

J is TRBJ1-2 and V is TRBV5-4, with 7 bases that match TRBD1. Germline V CDR1 and CDR2: SGHNT, YYREEE (reference sequence). This CDR3 comprises 13 residues. Trimming at V came to 2 bases and at J to 7 bases, leaving 5 bases not matched to a gene. Written as DNA, the CDR3 is TGTGCCAGCAGCTTAGGGGGCGGTTCTGGCTACACCTTC. It translates to CASSLGGGSGYTF. Using reference TRBV5-4 and TRBJ1-2 for the parts outside the CDR3, the full variable domain is ETGVTQSPTHLIKTRGQQVTLRCSSQSGHNTVSWYQQALGQGPQFIFQYYREEENGRGNFPPRFSGLQFPNYSSELNVNALELDDSALYLCASSLGGGSGYTFGSGTRLTVV.

V usage is TRBV5-4 and J usage is TRBJ1-1; 7 bases line up with TRBD1. The V and J ends lost 3 bases and 1 base, in that order; junction bases with no gene match: 3. CDR3 size: 14 residues. Germline loops: CDR1 SGHNT, CDR2 YYREEE (reference sequence). The CDR3 loop is CASSWTGRNTEAFF. The CDR3 DNA follows: TGTGCCAGCAGCTGGACAGGAAGGAACACTGAAGCTTTCTTT.

The chain has TRBV12-5 and TRBJ1-1, with D possibly being TRBD1 (5 bases). Trimming removed 2 bases at V and 4 bases at J, with 8 bases between. The germline CDR1 and CDR2 sequences are LGHNT and FRNRAP. This CDR3 has 13 amino acids. CDR3 region: CASGLPGVTEAFF. In nucleotides, the CDR3 is TGTGCTAGTGGTTTGCCGGGGGTCACTGAAGCTTTCTTT. Using reference TRBV12-5 and TRBJ1-1 for the parts outside the CDR3, the full variable domain is DARVTQTPRHKVTEMGQEVTMRCQPILGHNTVFWYRQTMMQGLELLAYFRNRAPLDDSGMPKDRFSAEMPDATLATLKIQPSEPRDSAVYFCASGLPGVTEAFFGQGTRLTVV.

The rearrangement joins TRBV5-1 to TRBJ2-2, with TRBD1 as a possible D gene (5 bases). The CDR3 is 15 residues long. With 7 bases removed from V and 6 bases from J, the gap between germline ends came to 19 bases. Germline values: CDR1 SGHRS, CDR2 YFSETQ. The chain's CDR3 is CASGVKGNWAGELFF. CDR3 nucleotide sequence: TGCGCCAGCGGGGTGAAGGGGAACTGGGCCGGGGAGCTGTTTTTT.

This chain joins TRBV7-2 and TRBJ1-3; TRBD1 matches at 7 bases. Germline assignment: CDR1 SGHTA and CDR2 FQGNSA. V shed 5 bases and J 3 bases; nucleotides not matched to a gene: 4. The CDR3 totals 14 residues. CDR3: CASSLTGFGNTIYF. CDR3 in DNA: TGTGCCAGCAGCCTGACAGGGTTTGGAAACACCATATATTTT.

The sample holds a few counts of this clone. The V and J genes are TRBV2 and TRBJ2-5; 7 positions agree with TRBD2. The CDR3 is made up of 14 amino acids. The V segment lost 7 bases and the J segment 5 bases; nucleotides outside the gene matches: 10. In germline, CDR1 is SNHLY, CDR2 FYNNEI. CDR3 sequence (DNA): TGTGCCAGCAATGTCGCGGGGGTTTTGGAGACCCAGTACTTC. As protein: CASNVAGVLETQYF.